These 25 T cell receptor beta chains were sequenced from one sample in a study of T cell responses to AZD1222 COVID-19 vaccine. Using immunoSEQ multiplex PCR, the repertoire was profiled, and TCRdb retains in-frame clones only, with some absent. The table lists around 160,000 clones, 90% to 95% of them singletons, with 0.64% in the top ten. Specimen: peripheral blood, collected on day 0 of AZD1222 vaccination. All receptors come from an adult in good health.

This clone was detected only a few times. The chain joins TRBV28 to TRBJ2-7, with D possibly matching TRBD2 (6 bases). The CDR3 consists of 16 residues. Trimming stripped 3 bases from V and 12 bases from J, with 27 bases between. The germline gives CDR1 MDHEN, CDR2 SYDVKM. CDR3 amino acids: CASSFSVGGYLNGRYF. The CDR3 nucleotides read TGTGCCAGCAGTTTTTCAGTCGGAGGGTATCTCAATGGGCGGTACTTC.

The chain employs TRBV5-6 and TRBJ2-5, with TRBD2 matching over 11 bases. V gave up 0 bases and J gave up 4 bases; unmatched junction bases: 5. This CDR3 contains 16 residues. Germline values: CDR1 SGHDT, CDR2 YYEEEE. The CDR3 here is CASSLAVSGRAETQYF. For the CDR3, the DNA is TGTGCCAGCAGCTTGGCTGTTAGCGGGAGGGCAGAGACCCAGTACTTC.

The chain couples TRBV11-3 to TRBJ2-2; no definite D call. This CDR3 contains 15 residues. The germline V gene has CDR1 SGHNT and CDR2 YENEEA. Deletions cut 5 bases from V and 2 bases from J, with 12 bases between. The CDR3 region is CASSQDNENTGELFF. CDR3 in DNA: TGTGCCAGCAGCCAAGACAACGAAAACACCGGGGAGCTGTTTTTT.

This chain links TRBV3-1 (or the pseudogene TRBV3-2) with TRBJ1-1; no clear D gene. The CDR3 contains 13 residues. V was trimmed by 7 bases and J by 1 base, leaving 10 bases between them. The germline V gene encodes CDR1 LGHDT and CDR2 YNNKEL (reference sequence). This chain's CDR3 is CASNLGRNTEAFF. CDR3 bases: TGTGCCAGCAACCTGGGGAGGAACACTGAAGCTTTCTTT.

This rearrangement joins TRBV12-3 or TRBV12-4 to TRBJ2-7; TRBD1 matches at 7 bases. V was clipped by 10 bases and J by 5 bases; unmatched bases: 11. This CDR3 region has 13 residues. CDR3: CATGNDRAHEQYF. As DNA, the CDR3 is TGTGCCACCGGGAACGACAGGGCCCACGAGCAGTACTTC.

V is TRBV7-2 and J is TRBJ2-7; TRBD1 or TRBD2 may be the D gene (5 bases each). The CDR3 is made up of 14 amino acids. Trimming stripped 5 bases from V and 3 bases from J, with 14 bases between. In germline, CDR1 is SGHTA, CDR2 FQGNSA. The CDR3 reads CASSPRGTYYEQYF. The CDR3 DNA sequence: TGTGCCAGCAGCCCTCGAGGGACCTACTACGAGCAGTACTTC.

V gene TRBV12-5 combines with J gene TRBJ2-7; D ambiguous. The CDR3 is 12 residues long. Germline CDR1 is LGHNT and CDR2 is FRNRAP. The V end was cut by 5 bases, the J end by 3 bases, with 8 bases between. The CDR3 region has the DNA TGTGCTAGTGGTCGGACCCACTACGAGCAGTACTTC. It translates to CASGRTHYEQYF.

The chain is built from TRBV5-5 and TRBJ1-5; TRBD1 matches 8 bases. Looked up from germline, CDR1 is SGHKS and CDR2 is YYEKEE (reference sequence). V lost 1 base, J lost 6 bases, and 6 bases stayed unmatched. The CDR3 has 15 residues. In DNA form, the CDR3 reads TGTGCCAGCAGCTTGAGCCAGGGGGCAGGTCAGCCCCAGCATTTT. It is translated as CASSLSQGAGQPQHF.

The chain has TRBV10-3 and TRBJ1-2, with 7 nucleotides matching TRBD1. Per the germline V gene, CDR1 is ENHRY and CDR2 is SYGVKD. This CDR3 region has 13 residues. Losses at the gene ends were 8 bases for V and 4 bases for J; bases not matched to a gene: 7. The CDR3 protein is CAIEEGAAYGYTF. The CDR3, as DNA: TGTGCCATCGAGGAGGGGGCCGCCTATGGCTACACCTTC.

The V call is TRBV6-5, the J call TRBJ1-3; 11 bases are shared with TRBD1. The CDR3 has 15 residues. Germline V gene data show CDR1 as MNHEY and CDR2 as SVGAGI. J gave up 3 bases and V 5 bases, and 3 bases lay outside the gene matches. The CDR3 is CASSPGQGVGNTIYF. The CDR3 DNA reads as TGTGCCAGCAGTCCGGGACAGGGGGTTGGAAACACCATATATTTT.

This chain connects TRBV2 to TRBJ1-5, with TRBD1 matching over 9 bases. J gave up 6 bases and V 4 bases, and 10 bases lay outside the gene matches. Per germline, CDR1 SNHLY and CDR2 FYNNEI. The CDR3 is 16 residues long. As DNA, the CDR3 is TGTGCCAGCAGTGTAGGGAGAAACAGGGGGCCTCAGCCCCAGCATTTT. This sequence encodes CASSVGRNRGPQPQHF.

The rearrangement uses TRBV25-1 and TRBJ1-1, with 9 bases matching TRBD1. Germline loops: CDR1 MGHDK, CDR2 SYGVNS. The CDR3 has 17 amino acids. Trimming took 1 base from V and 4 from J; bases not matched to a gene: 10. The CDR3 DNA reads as TGTGCCAGCAGTGAATCAGGCGGACAGGGGAGTTCCACTGAAGCTTTCTTT. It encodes CASSESGGQGSSTEAFF.

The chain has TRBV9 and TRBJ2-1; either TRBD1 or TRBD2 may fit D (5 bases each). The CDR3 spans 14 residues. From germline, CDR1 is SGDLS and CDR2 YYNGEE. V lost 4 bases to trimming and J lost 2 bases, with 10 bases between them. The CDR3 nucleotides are TGTGCCAGCAGCTTATGGGGGACCTACAATGAGCAGTTCTTC. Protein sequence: CASSLWGTYNEQFF.

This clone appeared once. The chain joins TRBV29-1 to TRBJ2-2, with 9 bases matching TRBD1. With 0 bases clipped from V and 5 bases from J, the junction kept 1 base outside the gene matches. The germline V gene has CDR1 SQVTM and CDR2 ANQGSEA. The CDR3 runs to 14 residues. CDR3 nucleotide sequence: TGCAGCGTTGAAGAACAGGGGGCTACCGGGGAGCTGTTTTTT. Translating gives CSVEEQGATGELFF.

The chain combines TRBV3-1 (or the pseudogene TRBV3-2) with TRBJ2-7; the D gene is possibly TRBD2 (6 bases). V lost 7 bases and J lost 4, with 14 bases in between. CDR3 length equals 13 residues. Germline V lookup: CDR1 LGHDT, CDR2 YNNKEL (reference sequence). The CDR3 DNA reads TGTGCCAGCAAGGAGGGTCCAAGATACGAGCAGTACTTC. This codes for CASKEGPRYEQYF.

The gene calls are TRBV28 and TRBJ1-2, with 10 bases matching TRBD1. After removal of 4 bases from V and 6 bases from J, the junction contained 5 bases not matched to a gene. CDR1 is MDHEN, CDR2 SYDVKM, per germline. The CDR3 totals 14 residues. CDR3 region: CASSSTGTGDGYTF. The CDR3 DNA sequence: TGTGCCAGCAGTTCCACCGGGACAGGGGATGGCTACACCTTC.

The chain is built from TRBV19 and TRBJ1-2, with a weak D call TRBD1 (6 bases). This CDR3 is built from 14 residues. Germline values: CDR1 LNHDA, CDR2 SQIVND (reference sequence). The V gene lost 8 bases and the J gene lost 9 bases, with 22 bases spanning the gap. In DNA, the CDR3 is TGTGCCAGTGCTCGTCGGGGGGGCCCTGCCCGCTACACCTTC. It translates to CASARRGGPARYTF.

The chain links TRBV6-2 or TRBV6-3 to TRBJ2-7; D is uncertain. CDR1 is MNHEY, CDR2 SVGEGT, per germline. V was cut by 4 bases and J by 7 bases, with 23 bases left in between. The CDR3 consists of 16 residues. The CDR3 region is CASSWAHSYRTLEQYF. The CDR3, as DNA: TGTGCCAGCAGTTGGGCCCACTCCTACAGAACTTTAGAGCAGTACTTC.

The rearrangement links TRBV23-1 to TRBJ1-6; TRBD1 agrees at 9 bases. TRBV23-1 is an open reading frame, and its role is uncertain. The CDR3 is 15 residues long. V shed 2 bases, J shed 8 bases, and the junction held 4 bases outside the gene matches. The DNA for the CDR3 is TGCGCCAGCAGTCAAAATAGACAGGGGGATTCACCCCTCCACTTT. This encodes CASSQNRQGDSPLHF.

For the CDR3, the DNA is TGTGCCAGCAGTAGGGCAGGGGGCAATCAGCCCCAGCATTTT. This sequence encodes CASSRAGGNQPQHF. The J gene is TRBJ1-5, the V gene TRBV6-5; D might be TRBD1 (6 bases). Germline V lookup: CDR1 MNHEY, CDR2 SVGAGI. Between the trimmed V and J ends, which lost 5 bases and 2 bases, there was a span of 10 bases. The CDR3 contains 14 residues.

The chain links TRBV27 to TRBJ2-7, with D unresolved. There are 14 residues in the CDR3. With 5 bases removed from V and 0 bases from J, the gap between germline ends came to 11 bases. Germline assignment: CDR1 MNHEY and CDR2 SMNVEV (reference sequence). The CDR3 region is CASSPRSSSYEQYF. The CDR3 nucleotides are TGTGCCAGCAGTCCACGGTCGAGCTCCTACGAGCAGTACTTC.

Here the CDR3 DNA reads TGTGCCAGCTCACGCCAAGGGAATGGCAATGAAGCTTTCTTT. It yields the protein CASSRQGNGNEAFF. This sequence joins TRBV18 and TRBJ1-1; D gene uncertain. V was shortened by 4 bases and J by 7 bases, with 16 bases between the two germline ends. The length of the CDR3 is 14 residues. CDR1 KGHSH and CDR2 LQKENI come from the germline V gene. Full variable domain (rest looked up from reference TRBV18 and TRBJ1-1): NAGVMQNPRHLVRRRGQEARLRCSPMKGHSHVYWYRQLPEEGLKFMVYLQKENIIDESGMPKERFSAEFPKEGPSILRIQQVVRGDSAAYFCASSRQGNGNEAFFGQGTRLTVV.

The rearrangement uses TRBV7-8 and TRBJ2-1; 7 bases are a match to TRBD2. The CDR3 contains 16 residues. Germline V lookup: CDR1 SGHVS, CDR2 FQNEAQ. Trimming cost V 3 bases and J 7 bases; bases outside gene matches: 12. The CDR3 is CASSFLREVPINEQFF. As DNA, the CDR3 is TGTGCCAGCAGCTTCCTCCGGGAGGTCCCTATTAATGAGCAGTTCTTC.

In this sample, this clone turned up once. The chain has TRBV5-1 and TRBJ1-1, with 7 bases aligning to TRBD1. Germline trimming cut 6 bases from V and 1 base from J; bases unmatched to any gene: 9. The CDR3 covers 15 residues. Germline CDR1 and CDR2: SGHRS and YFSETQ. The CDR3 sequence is CASTFMGQPNTEAFF. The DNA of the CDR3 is TGCGCCAGCACCTTTATGGGACAGCCGAACACTGAAGCTTTCTTT.

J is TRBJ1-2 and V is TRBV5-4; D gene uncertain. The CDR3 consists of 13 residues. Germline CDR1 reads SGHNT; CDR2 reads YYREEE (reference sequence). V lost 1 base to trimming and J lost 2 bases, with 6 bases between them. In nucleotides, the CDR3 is TGTGCCAGCAGCTTGACGTGGAACTATGGCTACACCTTC. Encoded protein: CASSLTWNYGYTF. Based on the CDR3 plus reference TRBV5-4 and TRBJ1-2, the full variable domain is ETGVTQSPTHLIKTRGQQVTLRCSSQSGHNTVSWYQQALGQGPQFIFQYYREEENGRGNFPPRFSGLQFPNYSSELNVNALELDDSALYLCASSLTWNYGYTFGSGTRLTVV.